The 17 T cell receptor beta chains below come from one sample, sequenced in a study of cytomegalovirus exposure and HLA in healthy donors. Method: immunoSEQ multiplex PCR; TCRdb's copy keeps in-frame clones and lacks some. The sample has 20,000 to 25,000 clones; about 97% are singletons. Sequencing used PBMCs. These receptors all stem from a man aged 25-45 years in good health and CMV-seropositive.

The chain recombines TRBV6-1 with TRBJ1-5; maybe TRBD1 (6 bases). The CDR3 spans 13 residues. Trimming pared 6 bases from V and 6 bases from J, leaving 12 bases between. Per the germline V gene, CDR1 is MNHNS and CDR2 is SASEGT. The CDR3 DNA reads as TGTGCCAGCAGGCCGCTAGGGGGTCAGCCCCAGCATTTT. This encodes CASRPLGGQPQHF.

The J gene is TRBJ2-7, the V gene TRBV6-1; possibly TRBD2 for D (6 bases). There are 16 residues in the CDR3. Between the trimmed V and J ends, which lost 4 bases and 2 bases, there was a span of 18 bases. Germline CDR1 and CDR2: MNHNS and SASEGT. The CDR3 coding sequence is TGTGCCAGCAGTGCTCTCATACGGGAGATCCCCTACGAGCAGTACTTC. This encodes CASSALIREIPYEQYF.

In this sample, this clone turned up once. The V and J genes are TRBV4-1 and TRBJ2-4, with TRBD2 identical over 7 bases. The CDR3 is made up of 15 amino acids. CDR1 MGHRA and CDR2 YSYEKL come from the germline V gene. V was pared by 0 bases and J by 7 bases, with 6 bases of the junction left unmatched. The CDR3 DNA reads TGCGCCAGCAGCCAAGATGGGGGGGTAGCGAACATTCAGTACTTC. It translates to CASSQDGGVANIQYF.

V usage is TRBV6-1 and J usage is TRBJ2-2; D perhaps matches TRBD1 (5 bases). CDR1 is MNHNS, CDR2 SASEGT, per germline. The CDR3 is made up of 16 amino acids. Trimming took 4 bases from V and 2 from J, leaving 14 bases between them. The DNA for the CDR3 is TGTGCCAGCAGTGTTGACAGATCTTCTAACACCGGGGAGCTGTTTTTT. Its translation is CASSVDRSSNTGELFF.

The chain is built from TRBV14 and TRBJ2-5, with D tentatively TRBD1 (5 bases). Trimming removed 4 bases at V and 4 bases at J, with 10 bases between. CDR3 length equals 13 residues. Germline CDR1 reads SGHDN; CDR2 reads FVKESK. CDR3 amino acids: CASSLGVRETQYF. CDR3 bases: TGTGCCAGCAGCCTAGGGGTTCGAGAGACCCAGTACTTC. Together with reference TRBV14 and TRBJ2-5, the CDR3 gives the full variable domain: EAGVTQFPSHSVIEKGQTVTLRCDPISGHDNLYWYRRVMGKEIKFLLHFVKESKQDESGMPNNRFLAERTGGTYSTLKVQPAELEDSGVYFCASSLGVRETQYFGPGTRLLVL.

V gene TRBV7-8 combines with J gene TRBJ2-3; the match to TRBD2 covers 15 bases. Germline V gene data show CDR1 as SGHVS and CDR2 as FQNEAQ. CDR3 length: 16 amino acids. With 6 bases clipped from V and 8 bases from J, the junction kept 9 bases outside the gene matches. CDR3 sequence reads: CASRASGLAGGGTQYF. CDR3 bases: TGTGCCAGCAGGGCTTCGGGACTAGCGGGAGGAGGTACGCAGTATTTT.

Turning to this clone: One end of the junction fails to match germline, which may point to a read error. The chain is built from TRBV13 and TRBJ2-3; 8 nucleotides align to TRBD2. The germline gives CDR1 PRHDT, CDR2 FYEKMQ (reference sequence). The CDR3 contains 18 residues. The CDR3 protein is CASSSRGAGGRRSDTQYF. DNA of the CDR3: TGTGCCAGCAGCTCTCGGGGGGCGGGAGGAAGAAGATCAGACACGCAGTATTTT.

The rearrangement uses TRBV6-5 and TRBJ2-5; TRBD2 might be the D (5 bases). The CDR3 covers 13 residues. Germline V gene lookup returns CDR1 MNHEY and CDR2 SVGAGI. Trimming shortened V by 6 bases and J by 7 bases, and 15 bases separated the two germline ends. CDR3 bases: TGTGCCAGCAGGACTAATGGTTGGAGGACCCAGTACTTC. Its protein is CASRTNGWRTQYF.

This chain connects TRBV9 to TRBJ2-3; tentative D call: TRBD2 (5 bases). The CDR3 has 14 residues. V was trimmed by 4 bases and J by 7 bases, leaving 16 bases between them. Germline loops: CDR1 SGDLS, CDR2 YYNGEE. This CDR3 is CASSRLDVGNTQYF. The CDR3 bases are TGTGCCAGCAGCCGCCTGGACGTCGGGAATACGCAGTATTTT.

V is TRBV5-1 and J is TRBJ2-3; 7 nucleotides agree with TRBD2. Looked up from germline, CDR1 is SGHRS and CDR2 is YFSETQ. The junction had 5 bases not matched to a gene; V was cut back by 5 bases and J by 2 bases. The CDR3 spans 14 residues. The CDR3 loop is CASRAGAFTDTQYF. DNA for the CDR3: TGCGCCAGCAGGGCGGGAGCGTTCACAGATACGCAGTATTTT.

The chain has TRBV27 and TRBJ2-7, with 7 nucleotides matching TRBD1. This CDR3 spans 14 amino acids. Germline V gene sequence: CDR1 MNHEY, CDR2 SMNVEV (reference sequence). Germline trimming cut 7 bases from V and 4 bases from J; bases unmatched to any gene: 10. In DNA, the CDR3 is TGTGCCAGCAAGTCCCTTGGACAGGCGTACGAGCAGTACTTC. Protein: CASKSLGQAYEQYF.

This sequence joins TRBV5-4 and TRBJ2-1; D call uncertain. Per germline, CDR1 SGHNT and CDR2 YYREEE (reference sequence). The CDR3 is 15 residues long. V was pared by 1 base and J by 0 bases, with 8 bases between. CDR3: CASSLSESSYNEQFF. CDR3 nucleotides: TGTGCCAGCAGCTTGTCTGAGAGCTCCTACAATGAGCAGTTCTTC. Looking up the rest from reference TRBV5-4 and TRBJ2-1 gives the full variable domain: ETGVTQSPTHLIKTRGQQVTLRCSSQSGHNTVSWYQQALGQGPQFIFQYYREEENGRGNFPPRFSGLQFPNYSSELNVNALELDDSALYLCASSLSESSYNEQFFGPGTRLTVL.

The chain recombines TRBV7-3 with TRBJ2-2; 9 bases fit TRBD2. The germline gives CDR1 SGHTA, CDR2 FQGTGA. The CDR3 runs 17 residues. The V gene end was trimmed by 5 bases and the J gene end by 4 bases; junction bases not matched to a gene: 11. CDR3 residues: CASSPRRAGGGTGELFF. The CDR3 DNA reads TGTGCCAGCAGCCCCCGTAGGGCGGGAGGGGGCACCGGGGAGCTGTTTTTT.

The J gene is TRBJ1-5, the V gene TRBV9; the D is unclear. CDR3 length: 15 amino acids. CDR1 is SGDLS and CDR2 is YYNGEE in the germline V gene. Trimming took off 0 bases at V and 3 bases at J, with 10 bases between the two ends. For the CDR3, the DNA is TGTGCCAGCAGCGTAGCTATGGCGGACAATCAGCCCCAGCATTTT. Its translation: CASSVAMADNQPQHF.

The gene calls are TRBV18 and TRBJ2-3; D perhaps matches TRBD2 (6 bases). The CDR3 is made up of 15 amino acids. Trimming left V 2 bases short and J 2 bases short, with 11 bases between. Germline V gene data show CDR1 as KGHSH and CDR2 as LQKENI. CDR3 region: CASSPMGGDTDTQYF. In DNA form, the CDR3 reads TGTGCCAGCTCACCAATGGGGGGAGACACAGATACGCAGTATTTT.

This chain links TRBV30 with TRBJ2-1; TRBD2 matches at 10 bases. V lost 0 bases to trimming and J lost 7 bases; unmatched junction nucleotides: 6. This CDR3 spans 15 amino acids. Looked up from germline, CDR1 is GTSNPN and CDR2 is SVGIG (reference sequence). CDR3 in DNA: TGTGCCTGGAGTGTAAAACTAGCGGGATCGAATGAGCAGTTCTTC. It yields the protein CAWSVKLAGSNEQFF. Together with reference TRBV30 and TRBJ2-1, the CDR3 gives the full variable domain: SQTIHQWPATLVQPVGSPLSLECTVEGTSNPNLYWYRQAAGRGLQLLFYSVGIGQISSEVPQNLSASRPQDRQFILSSKKLLLSDSGFYLCAWSVKLAGSNEQFFGPGTRLTVL.

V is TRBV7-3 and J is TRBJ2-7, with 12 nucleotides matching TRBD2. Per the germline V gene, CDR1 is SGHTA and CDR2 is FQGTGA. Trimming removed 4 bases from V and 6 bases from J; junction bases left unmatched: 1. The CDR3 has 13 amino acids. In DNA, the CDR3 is TGTGCCAGCAGCTCACTAGCGGGAGGCGAGCAGTACTTC. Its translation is CASSSLAGGEQYF.